This T cell receptor (beta chain) was documented in a study of shared clonotypes between healthy human individuals. Across the study: Ranging from 18 to 49 in age, donors were two women and a few men.

The assay was run at deep level. Here immunoSEQ multiplex PCR was the method, and the copy in TCRdb shows in-frame clones only, minus some. Of about 2.2 million clones listed, over 85% are singletons. Concerning this clone itself: Its target is not known.

Naivety among CD8 cells was defined by CD45RO negativity and positive CCR7 selection, thereby excluding terminally differentiated effector memory CD45RA+ cells. The study, taken as a whole, reports: Even with large depth, rarefaction showed that sorted-subset sequencing was incomplete. The researchers took only blood, and tissue repertoires probably look different.

The germline V gene has CDR1 LNHDA and CDR2 SQIVND (reference sequence). Trimming removed 5 bases at V and 0 bases at J, with 10 bases between. The CDR3 has 14 residues. The rearrangement uses TRBV19 and TRBJ1-1; perhaps TRBD1 as D (5 bases). The sample taken for sequencing was naive CD8+ T cells from PBMCs. This sequence was found in a man aged 18 to 30 in good health. Some clones in this sample may be carry-over from other donors' samples. The CDR3 DNA reads TGTGCCAGTAGTGGGGTAGGGGTGAACACTGAAGCTTTCTTT. It codes for CASSGVGVNTEAFF.